The 20 T cell receptor beta chains in this list originate from one sample, sequenced in a study of blood T cell repertoires in COVID-19. The method was immunoSEQ multiplex PCR; TCRdb's version includes in-frame clones alone and lacks a portion of them. Counted here are 110,000 to 150,000 clones, around 89% occurring once; the ten biggest clones make up around 2.9%. The source material was peripheral blood. The receptors were gathered from a man aged 55 to 70 with active or convalescent COVID-19.

V gene TRBV28 combines with J gene TRBJ2-2, with 9 positions matching TRBD1. The V gene's germline CDR1 is MDHEN and CDR2 SYDVKM. After removal of 4 bases from V and 7 bases from J, the junction contained 7 bases not matched to a gene. The CDR3 has 15 amino acids. The CDR3 reads CASSYGDRDSGELFF. CDR3 nucleotide sequence: TGTGCCAGCAGTTACGGGGACAGGGATAGCGGGGAGCTGTTTTTT.

The gene calls are TRBV6-5 and TRBJ2-7, with D maybe TRBD1 (6 bases). Trimming took 0 bases from V and 4 from J, leaving 13 bases between them. CDR3 length: 15 residues. Germline loops: CDR1 MNHEY, CDR2 SVGAGI. The CDR3 DNA reads TGTGCCAGCAGTTACTCACAGGGCCTGATATACGAGCAGTACTTC. Protein: CASSYSQGLIYEQYF.

This sequence joins TRBV28 and TRBJ1-3; 8 bases fit TRBD1. V was pared by 5 bases and J by 1 base, with 10 bases of the junction left unmatched. There are 17 residues in the CDR3. Germline-derived CDR1 and CDR2 are MDHEN and SYDVKM. This CDR3 is CASSPPLQGASGNTIYF. In DNA, the CDR3 is TGTGCCAGCAGTCCCCCCCTCCAGGGGGCATCTGGAAACACCATATATTTT.

This chain links TRBV2 with TRBJ2-3; TRBD2 matches at 15 bases. The ends lost 4 bases at V and 10 bases at J; junction bases unmatched: 0. Germline loops: CDR1 SNHLY, CDR2 FYNNEI. This CDR3 region has 13 residues. In DNA form, the CDR3 reads TGTGCCAGCAGTGGGACTAGCGGGGGGGCGCAGTATTTT. This codes for CASSGTSGGAQYF.

This sequence joins TRBV6-5 and TRBJ1-2, with D perhaps matching TRBD1 (5 bases). The length of the CDR3 is 13 residues. Trimming took 10 bases from V and 3 from J, leaving 15 bases between them. Germline CDR1 reads MNHEY; CDR2 reads SVGAGI. CDR3: CAISGGTDYGYTF. DNA for the CDR3: TGTGCCATCTCGGGGGGGACCGACTATGGCTACACCTTC.

The rearrangement uses TRBV27 and TRBJ2-1; D is undetermined. Germline CDR1 and CDR2: MNHEY and SMNVEV (reference sequence). V was pared by 2 bases and J by 3 bases, with 8 bases between. CDR3 length equals 14 residues. This chain's CDR3 is CASSLGHRYNEQFF. CDR3 coding DNA: TGTGCCAGCAGTTTAGGCCACCGCTACAATGAGCAGTTCTTC.

This CDR3 is CASSRTDYSNQPQHF. The CDR3 bases are TGTGCCAGCAGTCGGACAGATTATAGCAATCAGCCCCAGCATTTT. The chain is built from TRBV6-5 and TRBJ1-5, with D perhaps matching TRBD1 (6 bases). Per germline, CDR1 MNHEY and CDR2 SVGAGI. V lost 5 bases to trimming and J lost 0 bases, with 11 bases between them. The CDR3 is 15 residues long.

This chain joins TRBV9 and TRBJ2-2, with D maybe TRBD2 (6 bases). The ends were cut back, 4 bases at V and 4 bases at J, with 14 bases in the middle. The length of the CDR3 is 15 residues. CDR1 SGDLS and CDR2 YYNGEE come from the germline V gene. CDR3 nucleotide sequence: TGTGCCAGCAGCACCACTAGCCTGGGCACCGGGGAGCTGTTTTTT. Protein sequence: CASSTTSLGTGELFF. The full variable domain, completed using reference TRBV9 and TRBJ2-2, is DSGVTQTPKHLITATGQRVTLRCSPRSGDLSVYWYQQSLDQGLQFLIQYYNGEERAKGNILERFSAQQFPDLHSELNLSSLELGDSALYFCASSTTSLGTGELFFGEGSRLTVL.

The genes are TRBV5-1 and TRBJ1-1, with a weak D call TRBD1 (5 bases). V shed 7 bases and J shed 1 base, with 11 bases lying between them. The CDR3 consists of 13 residues. Germline loops: CDR1 SGHRS, CDR2 YFSETQ. The CDR3 region is CASRRGSNTEAFF. In DNA, the CDR3 is TGCGCCAGCCGCCGGGGGTCGAACACTGAAGCTTTCTTT.

The V gene is TRBV5-5, the J gene TRBJ1-5; 7 bases are a match to TRBD1. The V gene's germline CDR1 is SGHKS and CDR2 YYEKEE (reference sequence). The CDR3 is made up of 14 amino acids. The trim removed 4 bases at V and 3 bases at J, leaving 4 bases unmatched. The CDR3 DNA reads as TGTGCCAGCAGCCAAGGGACAGTCAATCAGCCCCAGCATTTT. Protein sequence: CASSQGTVNQPQHF.

Concerning this clone: Different DNA sequences within this sample yield the same CDR3. V gene TRBV5-1 combines with J gene TRBJ2-6, with a possible D match to TRBD1 (6 bases). Germline lookup yields CDR1 SGHRS and CDR2 YFSETQ. Trimming stripped 2 bases from V and 1 base from J, with 7 bases between. The CDR3 covers 15 residues. The CDR3 bases are TGCGCCAGCAGCTTTACAGGGTCTGGGGCCAACGTCCTGACTTTC. Its protein product is CASSFTGSGANVLTF.

The chain couples TRBV9 to TRBJ2-2; unclear D gene. The germline V and J ends were trimmed by 3 bases and 0 bases, with 15 bases remaining between them. This CDR3 has 17 residues. Germline V gene sequence: CDR1 SGDLS, CDR2 YYNGEE. The CDR3 coding sequence is TGTGCCAGCAGCGCGTCAACTATATGGACGAACACCGGGGAGCTGTTTTTT. Translated, it gives CASSASTIWTNTGELFF.

The chain has TRBV7-8 and TRBJ2-7, with 9 positions matching TRBD2. CDR1 is SGHVS, CDR2 FQNEAQ, per germline. With 5 bases clipped from V and 4 bases from J, the junction kept 9 bases outside the gene matches. The CDR3 runs to 15 residues. The DNA of the CDR3 is TGTGCCAGCAGCCTGGAGCGGGGGGCGAGATACGAGCAGTACTTC. Protein product: CASSLERGARYEQYF. Complete variable domain (other parts from reference TRBV7-8 and TRBJ2-7): GAGVSQSPRYKVAKRGQDVALRCDPISGHVSLFWYQQALGQGPEFLTYFQNEAQLDKSGLPSDRFFAERPEGSVSTLKIQRTQQEDSAVYLCASSLERGARYEQYFGPGTRLTVT.

The chain uses TRBV7-2 and TRBJ1-2; tentative D call: TRBD1 (5 bases). This CDR3 is 19 amino acids long. The V end was cut by 6 bases, the J end by 6 bases, with 32 bases between. Germline V lookup: CDR1 SGHTA, CDR2 FQGNSA. CDR3 loop: CASRRDPLSSLGRVDGYTF. CDR3 coding DNA: TGTGCCAGCAGGCGCGACCCGCTTAGTTCGTTGGGCAGGGTTGATGGCTACACCTTC.

This chain connects TRBV5-1 to TRBJ2-4; 9 bases map to TRBD1. The CDR3 spans 15 residues. Germline loops: CDR1 SGHRS, CDR2 YFSETQ. V lost 3 bases, J lost 5 bases, and 6 bases stayed unmatched. The CDR3 region has the DNA TGCGCCAGCAGCTCCCGGACAGGGGAAGAAAACATTCAGTACTTC. Translating gives CASSSRTGEENIQYF.

J is TRBJ2-3 and V is TRBV7-2; D is possibly TRBD2 (5 bases). The germline V and J ends were trimmed by 6 bases and 0 bases, with 16 bases remaining between them. Germline loops: CDR1 SGHTA, CDR2 FQGNSA. The CDR3 is 16 amino acids. The CDR3 spells CASSPRPGWSTDTQYF. The CDR3 nucleotides read TGTGCCAGCAGTCCTCGACCGGGATGGAGCACAGATACGCAGTATTTT.

This chain uses TRBV5-1 with TRBJ2-7; D is possibly TRBD2 (5 bases). The CDR3 runs 13 residues. CDR1 is SGHRS and CDR2 is YFSETQ in the germline V gene. Trimming took off 4 bases at V and 3 bases at J, with 11 bases between the two ends. CDR3: CASSPGLSYEQYF. CDR3 in DNA: TGCGCCAGCAGCCCCGGACTGAGCTACGAGCAGTACTTC.

This chain connects TRBV5-1 to TRBJ1-5, with a tentative D call TRBD1 (5 bases). The CDR3 runs to 16 residues. The V gene lost 1 base and the J gene lost 0 bases, with 11 bases spanning the gap. Looked up from germline, CDR1 is SGHRS and CDR2 is YFSETQ. The CDR3 loop reads CASSLTGSYSNQPQHF. The CDR3 DNA reads TGCGCCAGCAGCTTGACAGGAAGCTATAGCAATCAGCCCCAGCATTTT. Drawing the rest from reference TRBV5-1 and TRBJ1-5, the complete variable domain is KAGVTQTPRYLIKTRGQQVTLSCSPISGHRSVSWYQQTPGQGLQFLFEYFSETQRNKGNFPGRFSGRQFSNSRSEMNVSTLELGDSALYLCASSLTGSYSNQPQHFGDGTRLSIL.

The J gene is TRBJ1-2, the V gene TRBV7-9; D gene uncertain. This CDR3 contains 13 residues. Germline CDR1 SEHNR, CDR2 FQNEAQ (reference sequence). Trimming shortened V by 3 bases and J by 3 bases, and 8 bases separated the two germline ends. CDR3 coding DNA: TGTGCCAGCAGCTTTAGGGAGGACTATGGCTACACCTTC. Protein product: CASSFREDYGYTF.

The chain recombines TRBV19 with TRBJ2-1, with TRBD2 matching 12 bases. The CDR3 runs 15 residues. The J segment lost 9 bases and the V segment lost 6 bases, leaving 9 bases of the junction unmatched. In germline, CDR1 is LNHDA, CDR2 SQIVND (reference sequence). The CDR3 sequence: CASRKRLAGVIEQFF. CDR3 bases: TGTGCCAGTAGGAAAAGACTAGCGGGAGTGATTGAGCAGTTCTTC.